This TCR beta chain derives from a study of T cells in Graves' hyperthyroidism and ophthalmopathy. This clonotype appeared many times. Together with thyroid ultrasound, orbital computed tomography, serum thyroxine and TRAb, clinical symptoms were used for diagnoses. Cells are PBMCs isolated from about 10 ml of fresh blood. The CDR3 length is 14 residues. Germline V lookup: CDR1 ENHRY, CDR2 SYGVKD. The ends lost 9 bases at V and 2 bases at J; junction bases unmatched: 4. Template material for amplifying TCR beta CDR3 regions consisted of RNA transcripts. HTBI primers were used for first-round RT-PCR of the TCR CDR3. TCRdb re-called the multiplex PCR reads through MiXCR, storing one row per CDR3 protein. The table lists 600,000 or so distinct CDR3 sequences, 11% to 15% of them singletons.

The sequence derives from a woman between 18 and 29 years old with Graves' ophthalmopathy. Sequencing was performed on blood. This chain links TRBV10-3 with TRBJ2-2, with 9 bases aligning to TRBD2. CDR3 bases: TGTGCCATAACCGGGACTAGCAACACCGGGGAGCTGTTTTTT. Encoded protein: CAITGTSNTGELFF.